Below, 14 T cell receptor beta chains from the same sample are listed, as sequenced in a study of cytomegalovirus exposure and HLA in healthy donors. Use of 60 Vbeta and 13 Jbeta primers characterized the PCR. TCRdb keeps only in-frame clones here, not all; method: immunoSEQ multiplex PCR. The profile shows fewer than 80,000 clones, approximately 71% of them singletons. The sample was PBMCs. The source is a woman in her forties in good health and CMV-seropositive.

This sequence joins TRBV4-3 and TRBJ1-6; no clear D gene. Trimming cost V 1 base and J 8 bases, with 9 bases left between them. The CDR3 totals 14 residues. The germline gives CDR1 LGHNA, CDR2 YSLEER. In nucleotides, the CDR3 is TGCGCCAGCAGCCAAGGGTCAGTCGATTCACCCCTCCACTTT. It encodes CASSQGSVDSPLHF.

This clone was counted only a few times. The chain joins TRBV27 to TRBJ1-1, with D hard to call. V was cut by 0 bases and J by 0 bases, with 8 bases left in between. Germline loops: CDR1 MNHEY, CDR2 SMNVEV (reference sequence). CDR3 length equals 15 residues. CDR3 residues: CASSLSTSMNTEAFF. The CDR3 DNA is TGTGCCAGCAGTTTATCGACAAGCATGAACACTGAAGCTTTCTTT.

This clone was counted between two and nine times. J is TRBJ1-1 and V is TRBV10-3; TRBD1 agrees at 9 bases. The ends lost 10 bases at V and 5 bases at J; junction bases unmatched: 20. The CDR3 totals 17 residues. CDR1 is ENHRY and CDR2 is SYGVKD in the germline V gene. In DNA, the CDR3 is TGTGCCACGAATCAGTTCGGCGATACAGGGGGCTATACTGAAGCTTTCTTT. Translated: CATNQFGDTGGYTEAFF.

A single count supports this clone. This sequence joins TRBV11-2 and TRBJ2-1; the match to TRBD2 covers 9 bases. Germline lookup yields CDR1 SGHAT and CDR2 FQNNGV. CDR3 length: 11 residues. The V and J ends lost 4 bases and 16 bases, in that order; junction bases with no gene match: 5. For the CDR3, the DNA is TGTGCCAGCAGCTCACGACTAGCGGTATTCTTC. Amino acid sequence: CASSSRLAVFF. Full variable domain (outside the CDR3, taken from reference TRBV11-2 and TRBJ2-1): EAGVAQSPRYKIIEKRQSVAFWCNPISGHATLYWYQQILGQGPKLLIQFQNNGVVDDSQLPKDRFSAERLKGVDSTLKIQPAKLEDSAVYLCASSSRLAVFFGPGTRLTVL.

The CDR3 bases are TGTGCCAGCAGTTTGGACAGGAGCTCCTACGAGCAGTACTTC. Its translation: CASSLDRSSYEQYF. The chain links TRBV6-5 to TRBJ2-7; 7 bases are a match to TRBD1. The CDR3 contains 14 residues. J gave up 0 bases and V 4 bases, and 3 bases lay outside the gene matches. Germline assignment: CDR1 MNHEY and CDR2 SVGAGI.

This sequence joins TRBV5-1 and TRBJ1-3, with 8 positions matching TRBD1. The CDR3 totals 15 residues. From germline, CDR1 is SGHRS and CDR2 YFSETQ. Losses at the gene ends were 0 bases for V and 2 bases for J; bases not matched to a gene: 1. The CDR3 nucleotides read TGCGCCAGCAGCTTGGCGACAGGGGCTGGAAACACCATATATTTT. Its protein product is CASSLATGAGNTIYF.

The V gene is TRBV7-9, the J gene TRBJ1-1; no definite D call. CDR3 length: 13 residues. In germline, CDR1 is SEHNR, CDR2 FQNEAQ (reference sequence). Trimming took off 7 bases at V and 11 bases at J, with 20 bases between the two ends. CDR3 protein: CASTEMDFTWAFF. CDR3 bases: TGTGCCAGCACCGAGATGGACTTTACCTGGGCTTTCTTT.

The rearrangement uses TRBV9 and TRBJ2-7; D is unclear. This CDR3 spans 14 amino acids. Germline CDR1 and CDR2: SGDLS and YYNGEE. Trimming removed 0 bases from V and 7 bases from J, with 14 bases in between. The CDR3 is CASSVEAQWREQYF. As DNA, the CDR3 is TGTGCCAGCAGCGTAGAGGCCCAATGGCGGGAGCAGTACTTC.

J is TRBJ2-3 and V is TRBV6-4; the match to TRBD2 covers 9 bases. The V and J ends lost 3 bases and 5 bases, in that order; junction bases with no gene match: 6. Germline V gives CDR1 MRHNA, CDR2 SNTAGT. This CDR3 comprises 15 residues. The CDR3 region is CASSERASGEDTQYF. CDR3 sequence (DNA): TGTGCCAGCAGTGAGCGAGCTAGCGGGGAAGATACGCAGTATTTT.

This rearrangement joins TRBV5-8 to TRBJ1-5, with D unresolved. Germline V gives CDR1 SGHTS, CDR2 YDEGEE. Trimming shortened V by 0 bases and J by 4 bases, and 5 bases separated the two germline ends. The CDR3 length is 13 residues. CDR3 coding DNA: TGTGCCAGCAGCTTGGCGGTGAATCAGCCCCAGCATTTT. Residues: CASSLAVNQPQHF.

The chain links TRBV12-5 to TRBJ2-2, with 7 bases fitting TRBD2. The ends lost 3 bases at V and 6 bases at J; junction bases unmatched: 7. The CDR3 is 15 amino acids. CDR1 and CDR2 (germline): LGHNT, FRNRAP. CDR3 residues: CASGFEAGRAGELFF. The CDR3 coding sequence is TGTGCTAGTGGTTTCGAAGCGGGGAGGGCCGGGGAGCTGTTTTTT.

The chain uses TRBV27 and TRBJ1-1; D unclear. V was cut by 3 bases and J by 4 bases, with 12 bases left in between. The CDR3 length is 14 residues. Germline CDR1 reads MNHEY; CDR2 reads SMNVEV (reference sequence). CDR3 amino acids: CASSFSPRGTEAFF. The CDR3 DNA reads as TGTGCCAGCAGTTTTAGCCCCCGGGGCACTGAAGCTTTCTTT.

CDR3 sequence reads: CASSTGANYGYTF. CDR3 bases: TGTGCCAGCAGTACAGGCGCAAACTATGGCTACACCTTC. The chain uses TRBV2 and TRBJ1-2; D may be TRBD1 (5 bases). Germline-derived CDR1 and CDR2 are SNHLY and FYNNEI. V lost 5 bases and J lost 2, with 9 bases in between. The CDR3 extends over 13 amino acids. The variable domain in full, with the rest retrieved from reference TRBV2 and TRBJ1-2, is EPEVTQTPSHQVTQMGQEVILRCVPISNHLYFYWYRQILGQKVEFLVSFYNNEISEKSEIFDDQFSVERPDGSNFTLKIRSTKLEDSAMYFCASSTGANYGYTFGSGTRLTVV.

The rearrangement joins TRBV5-6 to TRBJ1-2, with D maybe TRBD1 (6 bases). Germline CDR1 is SGHDT and CDR2 is YYEEEE. Trimming removed 0 bases at V and 1 base at J, with 13 bases between. This CDR3 spans 16 amino acids. The CDR3 here is CASSLARGAGNYGYTF. In DNA form, the CDR3 reads TGTGCCAGCAGCTTGGCCCGGGGGGCGGGTAACTATGGCTACACCTTC.